The 10 T cell receptor beta chains given below trace back to one sample, sequenced in a study of PD-1 blockade in classical Hodgkin lymphoma. The protocol was immunoSEQ multiplex PCR, while the TCRdb copy is restricted to in-frame clones and leaves out a portion. Here the sample spans about 84,000 clones, 89% being singletons. Relapse was seen in all patients after autologous stem cell transplantation, and brentuximab vedotin exposure was variable. The material was peripheral blood mononuclear cells (PBMCs), obtained at baseline. Every receptor here comes from a human donor with classical Hodgkin lymphoma.

The table lists this clone with a few counts. The chain combines TRBV27 with TRBJ1-2; 8 nucleotides line up with TRBD1. Looked up from germline, CDR1 is MNHEY and CDR2 is SMNVEV (reference sequence). Trimming took 6 bases from V and 8 from J; bases not matched to a gene: 8. The CDR3 consists of 13 residues. Here the CDR3 DNA reads TGTGCCAGCAGCCTCGGACAGGGTGGCGGCTACACCTTC. It translates to CASSLGQGGGYTF.

In this sample, this clone turned up once. The chain has TRBV5-5 and TRBJ1-2; no clear D gene. The CDR3 is 13 residues long. Germline values: CDR1 SGHKS, CDR2 YYEKEE (reference sequence). The ends were cut back, 4 bases at V and 0 bases at J, with 7 bases in the middle. The CDR3 sequence: CASSARTNYGYTF. The CDR3 nucleotides read TGTGCCAGCAGCGCCCGGACTAACTATGGCTACACCTTC.

The chain joins TRBV28 to TRBJ2-5, with 8 bases matching TRBD2. CDR3 size: 17 residues. Germline V lookup: CDR1 MDHEN, CDR2 SYDVKM. V lost 6 bases to trimming and J lost 6 bases; unmatched junction nucleotides: 18. Written as DNA, the CDR3 is TGTGCCAGCAGCCCCCCCCAAGCGGGAGATCGTCGGAAGACCCAGTACTTC. It encodes CASSPPQAGDRRKTQYF.

The chain links TRBV14 to TRBJ2-7; D might be TRBD1 (6 bases). Germline V CDR1 and CDR2: SGHDN, FVKESK. This CDR3 is built from 15 residues. The V and J ends lost 0 bases and 1 base respectively, with 10 bases between them. The DNA of the CDR3 is TGTGCCAGCAGCCAAGACAGGGGATTATCCTACGAGCAGTACTTC. As protein: CASSQDRGLSYEQYF.

This chain connects TRBV6-5 to TRBJ2-7; D is possibly TRBD1 or TRBD2 (5 bases each). This CDR3 is 14 amino acids long. The V gene's germline CDR1 is MNHEY and CDR2 SVGAGI. V dropped 5 bases and J dropped 3 bases, with 14 bases sitting between them. The CDR3, as DNA: TGTGCCAGCAGTCCCCAGGGAGCAGTCTACGAGCAGTACTTC. Encoded protein: CASSPQGAVYEQYF.

The rearrangement uses TRBV6-5 and TRBJ2-7; possibly TRBD2 for D (7 bases). There are 13 residues in the CDR3. From germline, CDR1 is MNHEY and CDR2 SVGAGI. Trimming took off 6 bases at V and 7 bases at J, with 16 bases between the two ends. Written as DNA, the CDR3 is TGTGCCAGCAGCGCTAGGGGGGGACGGGAGCAGTACTTC. It is translated as CASSARGGREQYF.

The V gene is TRBV5-1, the J gene TRBJ2-3; 7 nucleotides line up with TRBD1. V lost 3 bases and J lost 3; bases outside the gene matches: 4. CDR3 length: 14 amino acids. CDR1 SGHRS and CDR2 YFSETQ come from the germline V gene. For the CDR3, the DNA is TGCGCCAGCAGCTCAGGGGGAGTGACAGATACGCAGTATTTT. It encodes CASSSGGVTDTQYF.

V and J are TRBV13 and TRBJ2-5, with 7 bases fitting TRBD1. Per germline, CDR1 PRHDT and CDR2 FYEKMQ (reference sequence). CDR3 length: 17 amino acids. Germline trimming cut 4 bases from V and 3 bases from J; bases unmatched to any gene: 14. The CDR3 DNA follows: TGTGCCAGCAGCTCAACATTCCGGGACAGAGTTAAAGAGACCCAGTACTTC. Residues: CASSSTFRDRVKETQYF.

This chain connects TRBV28 to TRBJ2-3; 13 bases fit TRBD2. Per the germline V gene, CDR1 is MDHEN and CDR2 is SYDVKM. V lost 6 bases to trimming and J lost 7 bases; unmatched junction nucleotides: 10. CDR3 length equals 16 residues. The CDR3 DNA follows: TGTGCCAGCAGGGAAACTAGCGGGAGGGTCGGTAATACGCAGTATTTT. Its translation is CASRETSGRVGNTQYF.

The chain links TRBV6-5 to TRBJ1-5, with TRBD1 identical over 11 bases. The CDR3 is 15 residues long. The germline V gene has CDR1 MNHEY and CDR2 SVGAGI. J lost 2 bases, V lost 5 bases, and 2 bases had no gene match. As DNA, the CDR3 is TGTGCCAGCAGTGGACAGGGGGCAGGCAATCAGCCCCAGCATTTT. Its translation: CASSGQGAGNQPQHF.